This paragraph covers one TCR beta chain sequence. This entry comes from a study of T cell changes during pregnancy in multiple sclerosis. The table came from immunoSEQ multiplex PCR; TCRdb's copy has only in-frame clones and leaves some out. Of some 93,000 clones listed, around 92% were seen once; the top ten hold 2% to 2.5%. V dropped 6 bases and J dropped 5; count of bases not matched to a gene: 4. This CDR3 is built from 11 residues. CDR1 is DFQATT, CDR2 SNEGSKA, per germline (reference sequence). The receptor comes from a female donor with multiple sclerosis, enrolled in a pregnancy study. The chain joins TRBV20-1 to TRBJ2-7; 7 nucleotides line up with TRBD1. Material: peripheral blood, obtained after pregnancy. The CDR3 nucleotides read TGCAGTGCGCAACAGGGGAACGAGCAGTACTTC. As protein: CSAQQGNEQYF.